This T cell receptor beta chain originates from a study of blood T cell repertoires in COVID-19. V lost 3 bases, J lost 7 bases, and 15 bases lay in between. This CDR3 is built from 14 residues. The germline gives CDR1 MNHEY, CDR2 SMNVEV (reference sequence). Assay: immunoSEQ multiplex PCR; the TCRdb copy retains only in-frame clones and omits some. This sample yields 310,000 or so clones, of which around 90% are seen a single time; over 2% belongs to the top ten. J is TRBJ1-1 and V is TRBV27; D might be TRBD1 (6 bases). The clonotype comes from a woman between 45 and 60 years old who had recovered from COVID-19. The sequencing sample was made of peripheral blood. The chain's CDR3 is CASSFRRGDYEAFF. CDR3 DNA sequence: TGTGCCAGCAGTTTTCGCAGGGGCGATTATGAAGCTTTCTTT.